This T cell receptor (beta chain) was recovered during a study of shared clonotypes between healthy human individuals. Study-level results: Only blood samples were collected, and tissue repertoires likely differ.

Spread over ten immunoSEQ deep assay plates, unsorted PBMC DNA underwent sequencing. This table comes from immunoSEQ multiplex PCR, and its TCRdb copy is limited to in-frame clones, with some not included. Among some 500,000 clones listed, roughly 85% were seen once. Details on this clone: Its antigen is unknown.

Sample: PBMCs. The receptor was isolated from a woman aged 40 to 49 in good health. Some clones in this sample may be carry-over from other donors' samples.

CDR3 in amino acids: CASRARRQNTEAFF. The CDR3 coding sequence is TGTGCCAGCAGGGCGAGACGGCAGAACACTGAAGCTTTCTTT. The rearrangement links TRBV28 to TRBJ1-1, with D unclear. V gave up 6 bases and J gave up 1 base, with 12 bases separating them. Germline loops: CDR1 MDHEN, CDR2 SYDVKM. The CDR3 loop spans 14 amino acids.